A single sample gave rise to the 21 T cell receptor beta chains below, sequenced in a study of blood T cell repertoires in COVID-19. Repertoires were generated with immunoSEQ multiplex PCR, while TCRdb's copy carries only in-frame clones and drops some. The table lists fewer than 200,000 clones, approximately 79% of them singletons. The sequencing input was PBMCs or T cells enriched from blood (not recorded which). These receptors were obtained from a woman aged 60-70 years with acute COVID-19.

The chain couples TRBV23-1 to TRBJ1-5, with D perhaps TRBD1 (6 bases). TRBV23-1 is known as an ORF, though its function is uncertain. The CDR3 contains 16 residues. Trimming took 2 bases from V and 1 from J, leaving 12 bases between them. The CDR3, as DNA: TGCGCCAGCAGTCAAGAGCACAGGGAGAGCAATCAGCCCCAGCATTTT. Amino acid sequence: CASSQEHRESNQPQHF.

This clone was seen a single time. The chain links TRBV27 to TRBJ1-2, with D possibly being TRBD1 (5 bases). The CDR3 spans 12 residues. Germline V lookup: CDR1 MNHEY, CDR2 SMNVEV (reference sequence). V dropped 3 bases and J dropped 8 bases, with 10 bases sitting between them. CDR3: CASSFREGGYTF. The DNA of the CDR3 is TGTGCCAGCAGTTTCCGGGAGGGGGGCTACACCTTC.

The V gene is TRBV24-1, the J gene TRBJ1-6, with a possible D match to TRBD1 (5 bases). Trimming stripped 3 bases from V and 4 bases from J, with 6 bases between. This CDR3 contains 14 residues. CDR1 KGHDR and CDR2 SFDVKD come from the germline V gene. In nucleotides, the CDR3 is TGTGCCACCAGTGATCGGGGGTATAATTCACCCCTCCACTTT. Amino acids: CATSDRGYNSPLHF.

The table lists this clone with a few counts. The V and J genes are TRBV6-5 and TRBJ1-4; D remains ambiguous. The CDR3 totals 15 residues. Trimming took 0 bases from V and 8 from J, leaving 13 bases between them. Germline CDR1 MNHEY, CDR2 SVGAGI. DNA of the CDR3: TGTGCCAGCAGTTACTCCCCGGGCGGCGGGGAAAAACTGTTTTTT. It is translated as CASSYSPGGGEKLFF.

The table lists this clone with a count of one. V and J are TRBV6-2 or TRBV6-3 and TRBJ1-1; possibly TRBD1 for D (5 bases). V lost 5 bases and J lost 5, with 15 bases in between. CDR3 length: 14 residues. Germline V gives CDR1 MNHEY, CDR2 SVGEGT. CDR3 nucleotide sequence: TGTGCCAGCAGTGCCTCAGGGCGGTTTACTGAAGCTTTCTTT. The encoded protein is CASSASGRFTEAFF.

The chain links TRBV11-2 to TRBJ2-1; unclear D gene. The V and J ends lost 5 bases and 10 bases respectively, with 9 bases between them. Germline CDR1 SGHAT, CDR2 FQNNGV. The CDR3 has 11 amino acids. Here the CDR3 reads CASSRSREQFF. In DNA form, the CDR3 reads TGTGCCAGCAGCCGGTCGCGGGAGCAGTTCTTC.

This clone appeared once. The chain is built from TRBV6-5 and TRBJ1-1; a possible D gene is TRBD1 (6 bases). The V gene lost 6 bases and the J gene lost 1 base, with 12 bases spanning the gap. The CDR3 consists of 14 residues. Germline assignment: CDR1 MNHEY and CDR2 SVGAGI. CDR3 region: CASSRLQGNTEAFF. In nucleotides, the CDR3 is TGTGCCAGCAGCCGATTACAGGGGAACACTGAAGCTTTCTTT.

The rearrangement joins TRBV4-3 to TRBJ2-1; no clear D. The CDR3 is 12 residues long. Trimming removed 0 bases from V and 10 bases from J, with 7 bases in between. The germline V gene encodes CDR1 LGHNA and CDR2 YSLEER. The DNA for the CDR3 is TGCGCCAGCAGCCAAGACCTCCGGGAGCAGTTCTTC. Translated: CASSQDLREQFF.

The J gene is TRBJ1-2, the V gene TRBV5-1; TRBD1 is a possible D gene (6 bases). This CDR3 has 14 residues. The germline V and J ends were trimmed by 6 bases and 4 bases, with 16 bases remaining between them. In germline, CDR1 is SGHRS, CDR2 YFSETQ. CDR3 in DNA: TGCGCCAGCAACTCCGGGACAAACACCTATGGCTACACCTTC. This sequence encodes CASNSGTNTYGYTF. The full variable domain, rest sourced from reference TRBV5-1 and TRBJ1-2, is KAGVTQTPRYLIKTRGQQVTLSCSPISGHRSVSWYQQTPGQGLQFLFEYFSETQRNKGNFPGRFSGRQFSNSRSEMNVSTLELGDSALYLCASNSGTNTYGYTFGSGTRLTVV.

The chain employs TRBV10-3 and TRBJ1-5; D is perhaps TRBD1 (6 bases). Germline lookup yields CDR1 ENHRY and CDR2 SYGVKD. The length of the CDR3 is 14 residues. Trimming pared 0 bases from V and 9 bases from J, leaving 12 bases between. The CDR3 loop is CAISESGGQGPQHF. The CDR3 nucleotides read TGTGCCATCAGTGAGTCCGGGGGGCAGGGGCCCCAGCATTTT.

Regarding this clone: Sequence at one end of the junction differs from germline and may be a read error. The rearrangement joins TRBV20-1 to TRBJ1-2; D is uncertain. This CDR3 contains 10 residues. CDR1 and CDR2 (germline): DFQATT, SNEGSKA (reference sequence). The CDR3 coding sequence is TGCAGTGCTTTAGAGACTTCCTCCTTCTTC. Amino acids: CSALETSSFF.

This clone was seen once. V and J are TRBV24-1 and TRBJ2-5, with D tentatively TRBD2 (6 bases). Germline V CDR1 and CDR2: KGHDR, SFDVKD. V gave up 3 bases and J gave up 4 bases, with 23 bases separating them. The CDR3 is 18 residues long. In DNA form, the CDR3 reads TGTGCCACCAGTGATCCCCCGGGAGACCACCATAGAAGAGAGACCCAGTACTTC. Amino acids: CATSDPPGDHHRRETQYF.

J is TRBJ1-1 and V is TRBV4-1; TRBD1 agrees at 12 bases. CDR1 is MGHRA, CDR2 YSYEKL, per germline. This CDR3 is 18 amino acids long. V trimming: 1 base; J trimming: 0 bases; junction bases outside the gene matches: 6. Written as DNA, the CDR3 is TGCGCCAGCAGCCAAGGGGGACAGGGGGCGTCTATGAACACTGAAGCTTTCTTT. This sequence encodes CASSQGGQGASMNTEAFF.

The rearrangement uses TRBV4-1 and TRBJ2-7; no firm D call. Germline values: CDR1 MGHRA, CDR2 YSYEKL. Trimming removed 4 bases from V and 6 bases from J, with 13 bases in between. The CDR3 sequence is 13 residues long. Here the CDR3 reads CASSPLGVLEQYF. Here the CDR3 DNA reads TGCGCCAGCAGCCCCCTAGGAGTGCTCGAGCAGTACTTC.

There are a few counts of this clone. The chain joins TRBV2 to TRBJ1-2; D might be TRBD1 (5 bases). The CDR3 is 14 residues long. Trimming took off 8 bases at V and 7 bases at J, with 20 bases between the two ends. Germline V lookup: CDR1 SNHLY, CDR2 FYNNEI. The CDR3 spells CASSLTRGDSGYTF. The DNA of the CDR3 is TGTGCCAGCTCCTTAACCCGGGGGGACTCTGGCTACACCTTC.

The rearrangement links TRBV29-1 to TRBJ1-5, with 7 bases matching TRBD1. The CDR3 contains 13 residues. Unmatched junction bases numbered 1, after V lost 3 bases and J lost 2 bases. Per germline, CDR1 SQVTM and CDR2 ANQGSEA. The CDR3 sequence: CSVEQGGNQPQHF. In DNA, the CDR3 is TGCAGCGTTGAGCAGGGGGGCAATCAGCCCCAGCATTTT.

This chain connects TRBV4-3 to TRBJ1-3, with 10 bases lining up with TRBD1. The CDR3 has 17 residues. CDR1 LGHNA and CDR2 YSLEER come from the germline V gene. The ends lost 3 bases at V and 4 bases at J; junction bases unmatched: 9. DNA of the CDR3: TGCGCCAGCAGCCATGATCGACAGGGGGCCGGCGGAAACACCATATATTTT. Amino acids: CASSHDRQGAGGNTIYF.

This chain links TRBV6-2 or TRBV6-3 with TRBJ1-1; D may be TRBD1 (5 bases). Per the germline V gene, CDR1 is MNHEY and CDR2 is SVGEGT. V was pared by 0 bases and J by 11 bases, with 19 bases between. The CDR3 covers 15 residues. The CDR3 DNA reads as TGTGCCAGCAGTTACTCGACTTCCCAAAGGGGTTCGGCTTTCTTT. It specifies CASSYSTSQRGSAFF.

CDR3 nucleotide sequence: TGTGCCAGCAGCCAACGGGACTTATCGGGTGATAGTCCCCAGCATTTT. Translated: CASSQRDLSGDSPQHF. The genes are TRBV4-2 and TRBJ1-5, with D possibly matching TRBD1 (5 bases). V shed 2 bases and J shed 10 bases, with 21 bases lying between them. The CDR3 has 16 amino acids. Germline loops: CDR1 LGHNA, CDR2 YNFKEQ.

The chain recombines TRBV18 with TRBJ2-3; 9 positions agree with TRBD1. The V gene end was trimmed by 5 bases and the J gene end by 5 bases; junction bases not matched to a gene: 8. This CDR3 has 15 residues. CDR1 is KGHSH, CDR2 LQKENI, per germline. The CDR3 protein is CASSAGQGTIDTQYF. The CDR3 DNA sequence: TGTGCCAGCTCAGCTGGACAGGGGACAATAGATACGCAGTATTTT.

The V call is TRBV5-1, the J call TRBJ2-3; D is perhaps TRBD1 (6 bases). CDR3 length: 14 residues. Germline values: CDR1 SGHRS, CDR2 YFSETQ. V lost 8 bases and J lost 2, with 15 bases in between. CDR3 nucleotide sequence: TGCGCCAGTGCACCTGGGGGACACACAGATACGCAGTATTTT. It codes for CASAPGGHTDTQYF.